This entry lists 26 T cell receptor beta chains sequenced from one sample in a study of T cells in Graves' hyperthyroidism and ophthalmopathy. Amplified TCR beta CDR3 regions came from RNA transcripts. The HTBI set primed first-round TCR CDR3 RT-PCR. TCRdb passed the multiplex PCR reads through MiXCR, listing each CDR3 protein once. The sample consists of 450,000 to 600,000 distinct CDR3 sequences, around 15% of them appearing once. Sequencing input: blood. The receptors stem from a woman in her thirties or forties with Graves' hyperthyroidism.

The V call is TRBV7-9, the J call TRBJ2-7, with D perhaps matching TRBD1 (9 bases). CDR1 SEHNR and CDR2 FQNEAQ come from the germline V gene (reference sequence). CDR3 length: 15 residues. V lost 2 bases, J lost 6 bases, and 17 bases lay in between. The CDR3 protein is CASSLTGGTGLEQYF. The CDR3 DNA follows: TGTGCCAGCAGCTTAACGGGAGGGACAGGGCTCGAGCAGTACTTC.

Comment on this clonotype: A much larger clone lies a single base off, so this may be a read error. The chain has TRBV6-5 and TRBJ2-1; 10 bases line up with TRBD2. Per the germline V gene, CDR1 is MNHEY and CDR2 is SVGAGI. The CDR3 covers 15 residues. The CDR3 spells CTSSYGTSVYNEQFF. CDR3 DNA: TGTACCAGCAGTTACGGGACTAGCGTCTACAATGAGCAGTTCTTC.

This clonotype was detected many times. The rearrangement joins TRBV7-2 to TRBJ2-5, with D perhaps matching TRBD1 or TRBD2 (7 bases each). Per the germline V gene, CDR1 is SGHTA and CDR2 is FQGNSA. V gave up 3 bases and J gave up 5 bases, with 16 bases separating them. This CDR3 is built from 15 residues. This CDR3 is CASSFQGGSGETQYF. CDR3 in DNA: TGTGCCAGCAGCTTCCAGGGGGGGTCCGGGGAGACCCAGTACTTC.

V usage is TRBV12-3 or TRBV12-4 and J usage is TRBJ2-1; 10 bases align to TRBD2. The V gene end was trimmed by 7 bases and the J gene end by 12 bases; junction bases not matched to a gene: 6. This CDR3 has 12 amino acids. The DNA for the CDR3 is TGTGCCAGCATGGAACTAGCGGGATTGCAGTTCTTC. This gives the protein CASMELAGLQFF.

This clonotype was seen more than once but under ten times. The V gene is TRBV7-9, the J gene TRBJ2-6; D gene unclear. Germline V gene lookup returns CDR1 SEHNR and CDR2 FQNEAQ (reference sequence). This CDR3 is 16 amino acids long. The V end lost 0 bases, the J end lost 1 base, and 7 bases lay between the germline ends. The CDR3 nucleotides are TGTGCCAGCAGCTTAGCGCACTTTTCTGGGGCCAACGTCCTGACTTTC. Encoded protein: CASSLAHFSGANVLTF.

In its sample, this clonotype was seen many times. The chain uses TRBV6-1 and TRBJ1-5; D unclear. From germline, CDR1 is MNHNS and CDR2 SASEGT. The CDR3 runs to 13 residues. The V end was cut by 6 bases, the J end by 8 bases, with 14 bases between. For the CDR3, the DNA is TGTGCCAGCAGGGGCCCCCGTCGGGAGCCCCAGCATTTT. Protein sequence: CASRGPRREPQHF.

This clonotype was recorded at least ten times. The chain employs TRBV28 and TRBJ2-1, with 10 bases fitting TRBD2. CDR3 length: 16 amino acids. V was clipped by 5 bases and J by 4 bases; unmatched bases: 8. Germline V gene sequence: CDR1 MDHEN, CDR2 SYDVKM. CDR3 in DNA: TGTGCCAGCAGTGCTTCACTAGCGGGGAGGTACAATGAGCAGTTCTTC. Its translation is CASSASLAGRYNEQFF.

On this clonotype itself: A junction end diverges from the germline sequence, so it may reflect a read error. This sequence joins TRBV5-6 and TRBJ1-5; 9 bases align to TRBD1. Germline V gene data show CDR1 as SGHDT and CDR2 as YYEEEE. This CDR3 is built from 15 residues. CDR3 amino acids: CASSPGTGINQSQHF. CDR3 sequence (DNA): TGTGCCAGCAGCCCCGGGACAGGGATTAATCAGTCCCAGCATTTT.

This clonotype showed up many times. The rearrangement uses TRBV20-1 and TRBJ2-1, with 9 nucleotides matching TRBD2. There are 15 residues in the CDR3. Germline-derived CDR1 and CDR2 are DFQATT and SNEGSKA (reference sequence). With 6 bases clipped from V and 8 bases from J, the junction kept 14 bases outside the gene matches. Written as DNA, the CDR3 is TGCAGTGCGACCCGGGCTAGCGGGACGATCGATGAGCAGTTCTTC. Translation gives CSATRASGTIDEQFF.

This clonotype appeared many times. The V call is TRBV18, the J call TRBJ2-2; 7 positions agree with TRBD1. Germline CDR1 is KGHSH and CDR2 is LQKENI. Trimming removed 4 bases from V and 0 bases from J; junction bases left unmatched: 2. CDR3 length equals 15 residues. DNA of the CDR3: TGTGCCAGCTCACAGGGACAGTCGAACACCGGGGAGCTGTTTTTT. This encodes CASSQGQSNTGELFF.

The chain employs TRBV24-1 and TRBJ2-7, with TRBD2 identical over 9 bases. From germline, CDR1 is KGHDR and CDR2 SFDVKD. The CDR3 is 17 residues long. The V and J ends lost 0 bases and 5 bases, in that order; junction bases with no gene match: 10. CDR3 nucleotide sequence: TGTGCCACCAGTGATTTGCGGCCTAGCGGGACAACCCACGAGCAGTACTTC. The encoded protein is CATSDLRPSGTTHEQYF.

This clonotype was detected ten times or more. DNA of the CDR3: TGTGCCAGCTCGTGGGACCTCTCCTACAATGAGCAGTTCTTC. It yields the protein CASSWDLSYNEQFF. The genes are TRBV11-3 and TRBJ2-1; D tentatively fits TRBD1 or TRBD2 (5 bases each). Per the germline V gene, CDR1 is SGHNT and CDR2 is YENEEA. This CDR3 region has 14 residues. V shed 8 bases and J shed 0 bases, with 11 bases lying between them.

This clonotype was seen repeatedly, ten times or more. CDR3 bases: TGCGCCAGCAGCCGACTAGCGGGAGACACCGGGGAGCTGTTTTTT. Its protein is CASSRLAGDTGELFF. The rearrangement uses TRBV5-1 and TRBJ2-2; TRBD2 matches 12 bases. CDR3 size: 15 residues. The V segment lost 4 bases and the J segment 3 bases; nucleotides outside the gene matches: 1. In germline, CDR1 is SGHRS, CDR2 YFSETQ.

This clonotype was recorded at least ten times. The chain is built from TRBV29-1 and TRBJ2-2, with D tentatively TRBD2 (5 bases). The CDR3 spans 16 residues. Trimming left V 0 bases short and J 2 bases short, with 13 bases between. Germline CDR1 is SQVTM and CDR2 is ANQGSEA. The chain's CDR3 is CSVEDGGLFNTGELFF. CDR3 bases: TGCAGCGTTGAAGATGGAGGACTTTTCAACACCGGGGAGCTGTTTTTT.

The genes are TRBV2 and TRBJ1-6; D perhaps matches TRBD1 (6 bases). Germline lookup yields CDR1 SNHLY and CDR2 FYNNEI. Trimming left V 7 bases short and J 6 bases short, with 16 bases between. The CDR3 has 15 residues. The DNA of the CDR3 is TGTGCCAGCACCCGAGGGGAGGGGGGTAATTCACCCCTCCACTTT. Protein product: CASTRGEGGNSPLHF. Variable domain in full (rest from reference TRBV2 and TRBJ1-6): EPEVTQTPSHQVTQMGQEVILRCVPISNHLYFYWYRQILGQKVEFLVSFYNNEISEKSEIFDDQFSVERPDGSNFTLKIRSTKLEDSAMYFCASTRGEGGNSPLHFGNGTRLTVT.

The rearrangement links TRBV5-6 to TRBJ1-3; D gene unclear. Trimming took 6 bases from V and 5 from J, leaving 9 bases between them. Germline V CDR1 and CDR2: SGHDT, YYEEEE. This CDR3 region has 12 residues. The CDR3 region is CASTSTRNTIYF. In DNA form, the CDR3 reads TGTGCCAGCACTAGCACCAGAAACACCATATATTTT.

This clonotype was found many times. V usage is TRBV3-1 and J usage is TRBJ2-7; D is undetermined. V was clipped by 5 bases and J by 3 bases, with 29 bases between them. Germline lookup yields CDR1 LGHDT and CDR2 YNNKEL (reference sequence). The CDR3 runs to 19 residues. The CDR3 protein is CASSSPLRRLTPARYEQYF. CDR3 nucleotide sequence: TGTGCCAGCAGCTCCCCTCTACGGAGACTCACCCCGGCCCGCTACGAGCAGTACTTC.

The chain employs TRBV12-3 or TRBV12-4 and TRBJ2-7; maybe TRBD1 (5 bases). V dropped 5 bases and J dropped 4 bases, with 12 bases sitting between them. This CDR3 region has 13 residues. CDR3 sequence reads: CASSTTQAYEQYF. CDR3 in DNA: TGTGCCAGCAGTACGACACAGGCGTACGAGCAGTACTTC.

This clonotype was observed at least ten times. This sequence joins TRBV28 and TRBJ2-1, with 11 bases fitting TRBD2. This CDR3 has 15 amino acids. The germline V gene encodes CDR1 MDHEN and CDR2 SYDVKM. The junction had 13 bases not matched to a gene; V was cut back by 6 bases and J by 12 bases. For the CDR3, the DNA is TGTGCCAGCAGCCCTACTAGCGGGGGTACAATGGGGCAGTTCTTC. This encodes CASSPTSGGTMGQFF.

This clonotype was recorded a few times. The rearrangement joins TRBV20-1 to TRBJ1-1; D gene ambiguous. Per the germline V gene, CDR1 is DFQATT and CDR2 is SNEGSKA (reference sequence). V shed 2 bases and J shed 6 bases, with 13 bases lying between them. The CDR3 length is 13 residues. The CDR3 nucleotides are TGCAGTGCTAGAAGATCGAAAGGTGCTGAAGCTTTCTTT. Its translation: CSARRSKGAEAFF.

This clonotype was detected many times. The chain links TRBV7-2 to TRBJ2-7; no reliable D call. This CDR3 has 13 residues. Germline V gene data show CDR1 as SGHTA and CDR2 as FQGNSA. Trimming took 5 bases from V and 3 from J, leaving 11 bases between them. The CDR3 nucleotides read TGTGCCAGCAGCCTCCGGGCCAACTACGAGCAGTACTTC. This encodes CASSLRANYEQYF.

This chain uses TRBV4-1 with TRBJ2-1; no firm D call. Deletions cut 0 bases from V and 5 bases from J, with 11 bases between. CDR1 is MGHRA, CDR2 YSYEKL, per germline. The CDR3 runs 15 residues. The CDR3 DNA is TGCGCCAGCAGCCAAGAACCGGAGATTAACAATGAGCAGTTCTTC. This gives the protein CASSQEPEINNEQFF.

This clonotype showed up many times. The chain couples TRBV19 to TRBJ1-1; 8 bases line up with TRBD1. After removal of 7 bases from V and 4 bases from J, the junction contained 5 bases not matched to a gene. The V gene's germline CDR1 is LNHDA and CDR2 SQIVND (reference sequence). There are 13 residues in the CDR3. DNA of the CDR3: TGTGCCAGTACCGTAGGACAGGGCACTGAAGCTTTCTTT. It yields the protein CASTVGQGTEAFF.

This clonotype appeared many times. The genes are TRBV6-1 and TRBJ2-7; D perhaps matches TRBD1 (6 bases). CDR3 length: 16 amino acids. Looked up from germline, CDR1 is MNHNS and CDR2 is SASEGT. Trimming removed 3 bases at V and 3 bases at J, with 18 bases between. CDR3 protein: CASSEPLRDTDYEQYF. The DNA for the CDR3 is TGTGCCAGCAGTGAGCCGCTACGGGACACAGACTACGAGCAGTACTTC.

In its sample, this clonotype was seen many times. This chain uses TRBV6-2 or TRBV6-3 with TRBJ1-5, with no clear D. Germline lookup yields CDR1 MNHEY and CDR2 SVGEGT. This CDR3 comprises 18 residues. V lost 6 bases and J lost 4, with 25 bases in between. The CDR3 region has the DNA TGTGCCAGCAGGCCCACGCTCCGGGTTGGGAAAGGTAATCAGCCCCAGCATTTT. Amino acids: CASRPTLRVGKGNQPQHF.

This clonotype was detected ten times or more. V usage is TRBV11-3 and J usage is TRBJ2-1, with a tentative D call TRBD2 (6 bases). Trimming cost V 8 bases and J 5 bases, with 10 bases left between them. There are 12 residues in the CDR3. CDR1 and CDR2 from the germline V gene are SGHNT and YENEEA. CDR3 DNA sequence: TGTGCCAGCGGGACTTATAACAATGAGCAGTTCTTC. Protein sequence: CASGTYNNEQFF. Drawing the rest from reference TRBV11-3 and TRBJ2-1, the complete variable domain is EAGVVQSPRYKIIEKKQPVAFWCNPISGHNTLYWYLQNLGQGPELLIRYENEEAVDDSQLPKDRFSAERLKGVDSTLKIQPAELGDSAVYLCASGTYNNEQFFGPGTRLTVL.